The 3 T cell receptor beta chains in this list originate from one sample, sequenced in a study of blood T cells in healthy people across ages. Sample-barcoded 5' priming and a J-beta primer mix drove a second PCR of 7 to 11 cycles. One entry per CDR3 protein, called by TCRdb with MiXCR from the 5' RACE reads. The table shows about 620,000 distinct CDR3 sequences, with around 21% occurring only once. Sequencing was carried out using blood. These receptors were taken from a man in his 70s in good health.

This clonotype was found a few times. The chain joins TRBV10-3 to TRBJ2-1, with D uncertain. The germline gives CDR1 ENHRY, CDR2 SYGVKD. Trimming shortened V by 0 bases and J by 4 bases, and 7 bases separated the two germline ends. The CDR3 sequence is 14 residues long. The CDR3 sequence is CAISESYEYNEQFF. CDR3 bases: TGTGCCATCAGTGAGTCGTATGAGTACAATGAGCAGTTCTTC.

This clonotype was counted between two and nine times. V is TRBV5-4 and J is TRBJ2-2; D unclear. The CDR3 is 15 amino acids. V was clipped by 4 bases and J by 4 bases, with 14 bases between them. CDR1 is SGHNT, CDR2 YYREEE, per germline (reference sequence). CDR3 protein: CASSDGSPGTGELFF. The CDR3 DNA sequence: TGTGCCAGCAGCGACGGGTCACCTGGCACCGGGGAGCTGTTTTTT.

This clonotype was observed at least ten times. The chain links TRBV28 to TRBJ2-2; 7 bases agree with TRBD1. The CDR3 extends over 18 amino acids. Per the germline V gene, CDR1 is MDHEN and CDR2 is SYDVKM. V gave up 7 bases and J gave up 0 bases; unmatched junction bases: 14. The CDR3 nucleotides read TGTGCCAGCACTTCGGGACAGACGTCAAGACCGAACACCGGGGAGCTGTTTTTT. Encoded protein: CASTSGQTSRPNTGELFF.